This T cell receptor beta chain was observed in a study of blood T cell repertoires in COVID-19. Study details: The United States, Italy and Spain provided the acute and convalescent COVID-19 samples. From T cells, B-cell-depleted T cells, or PBMCs came the material, which was cDNA or gDNA.

Some clones are missing from TCRdb's copy, which holds only in-frame ones; the method was immunoSEQ multiplex PCR. The sample records under 140,000 clones, roughly 82% being singletons. The clonotype was recovered from a woman aged 60-70 years with acute or convalescent COVID-19. Sequencing was done on a sample of peripheral blood.

The CDR3 DNA follows: TGTGCCAGTAGTACCCCCGGTCAGCCCCAGCATTTT. Translation: CASSTPGQPQHF. V and J are TRBV19 and TRBJ1-5; D is unresolved. CDR1 and CDR2 from the germline V gene are LNHDA and SQIVND (reference sequence). This CDR3 is 12 amino acids long. V lost 4 bases and J 6 bases, leaving 7 bases between the germline ends.